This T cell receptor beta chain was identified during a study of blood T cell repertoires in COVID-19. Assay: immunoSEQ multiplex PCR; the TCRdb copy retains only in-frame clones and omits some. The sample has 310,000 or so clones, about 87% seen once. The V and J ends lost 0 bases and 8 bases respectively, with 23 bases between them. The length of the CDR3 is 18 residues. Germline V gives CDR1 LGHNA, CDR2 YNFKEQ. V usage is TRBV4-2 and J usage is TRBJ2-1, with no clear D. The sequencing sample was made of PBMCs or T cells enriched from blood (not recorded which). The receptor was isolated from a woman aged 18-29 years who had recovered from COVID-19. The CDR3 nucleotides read TGTGCCAGCAGCCAAGATACCCCTGTGGTAGTAAGATCCTATGAGCAGTTCTTC. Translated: CASSQDTPVVVRSYEQFF.